Following are 20 T cell receptor beta chains from one sample sequenced in a study of regulatory T cells in long-lasting Graves disease. Time point noted: newly diagnosed GD, antithyroid drugs for less than 3 months. The authors made the TCR library using RNA they extracted from PBMCs. Arm-PCR of CDR3 regions with iRepertoire HTBI primers generated TCR beta libraries. TCRdb redid the calling of the multiplex PCR reads with MiXCR, one entry per CDR3 protein. The data show around 400,000 distinct CDR3 sequences, about 11% seen once. A further study also used this sample, focusing on T cells in Graves' hyperthyroidism and ophthalmopathy.

Source: peripheral blood mononuclear cells (PBMCs), taken at new diagnosis, from a patient treated with antithyroid drugs. These receptors came from a woman under 30 with Graves disease.

This chain joins TRBV4-2 and TRBJ1-3; no firm D call. The CDR3 is 15 amino acids. Germline V gene lookup returns CDR1 LGHNA and CDR2 YNFKEQ. V lost 4 bases, J lost 1 base, and 11 bases lay in between. The CDR3 spells CASSPMKPSGNTIYF. CDR3 nucleotide sequence: TGTGCCAGCAGCCCTATGAAACCGTCTGGAAACACCATATATTTT.

This clonotype was seen repeatedly, ten times or more. V gene TRBV12-3 or TRBV12-4 combines with J gene TRBJ1-5, with D hard to call. This CDR3 region has 14 residues. Trimming left V 6 bases short and J 7 bases short, with 16 bases between. As DNA, the CDR3 is TGTGCCAGCAGCCCCTCCCAGGTTCGCCAGCCCCAGCATTTT. The encoded protein is CASSPSQVRQPQHF.

In this sample, this clonotype turned up many times. The chain has TRBV20-1 and TRBJ1-1, with 7 bases lining up with TRBD1. The CDR3 runs 14 residues. J lost 5 bases, V lost 3 bases, and 9 bases had no gene match. CDR1 DFQATT and CDR2 SNEGSKA come from the germline V gene (reference sequence). Here the CDR3 reads CSARGRLRGTEAFF. Here the CDR3 DNA reads TGCAGTGCTAGGGGCCGTCTCAGGGGGACTGAAGCTTTCTTT.

The rearrangement uses TRBV6-5 and TRBJ1-2; D gene unclear. The germline V and J ends were trimmed by 2 bases and 8 bases, with 15 bases remaining between them. Germline lookup yields CDR1 MNHEY and CDR2 SVGAGI. This CDR3 spans 14 amino acids. Here the CDR3 DNA reads TGTGCCAGCAGTTACAACCATAAGGATGGGGGCTACACCTTC. This gives the protein CASSYNHKDGGYTF.

The chain links TRBV4-1 to TRBJ2-3; TRBD2 is a possible D gene (5 bases). V lost 4 bases to trimming and J lost 5 bases, with 10 bases between them. Germline CDR1 is MGHRA and CDR2 is YSYEKL. The CDR3 is made up of 13 amino acids. CDR3 sequence: CASSPFEGDTQYF. CDR3 nucleotide sequence: TGCGCCAGCAGCCCATTTGAGGGAGATACGCAGTATTTT.

The genes are TRBV7-6 and TRBJ1-1, with 7 bases fitting TRBD1. The V gene end was trimmed by 4 bases and the J gene end by 3 bases; junction bases not matched to a gene: 8. The CDR3 is 15 amino acids. Germline V gives CDR1 SGHVS, CDR2 FNYEAQ. The CDR3 loop is CASSSLGGWDTEAFF. The CDR3 nucleotides are TGTGCCAGCAGCTCGTTAGGGGGCTGGGACACTGAAGCTTTCTTT.

This clonotype was counted a few times. One end of the junction varies from germline; a read error may be responsible. The chain joins TRBV10-3 to TRBJ2-1; D tentatively fits TRBD1 or TRBD2 (5 bases each). Per germline, CDR1 ENHRY and CDR2 SYGVKD. The CDR3 sequence is 11 residues long. Here the CDR3 reads CAISPGGQRVF. In nucleotides, the CDR3 is TGTGCCATCAGCCCTGGGGGTCAGAGGGTCTTC.

As concerns this clonotype: This could be a read error, since a much larger clone is one nucleotide away. The chain carries TRBV20-1 and TRBJ1-2; no clear D. This CDR3 contains 10 residues. Germline assignment: CDR1 DFQATT and CDR2 SNEGSKA (reference sequence). The CDR3 coding sequence is TGCGGTGCTTCTAACTATGGCTACACCTTC. It encodes CGASNYGYTF.

This clonotype was seen many times. The chain links TRBV20-1 to TRBJ2-7; TRBD2 might be the D (6 bases). Per the germline V gene, CDR1 is DFQATT and CDR2 is SNEGSKA (reference sequence). Trimming cost V 1 base and J 6 bases, with 7 bases left between them. There are 11 residues in the CDR3. In nucleotides, the CDR3 is TGCAGTGCTAGAGGGGGAGGCGAGCAGTACTTC. This sequence encodes CSARGGGEQYF.

This clonotype showed up many times. The chain links TRBV29-1 to TRBJ2-1; TRBD2 matches at 8 bases. The J call may be wrong; the DNA end is better matched by TRBJ2-5. The CDR3 runs to 12 residues. Germline V lookup: CDR1 SQVTM, CDR2 ANQGSEA. The CDR3 reads CSVGTSQETQYF. The CDR3 DNA follows: TGCAGCGTAGGGACTAGCCAAGAGACCCAGTACTTC.

This clonotype was detected many times. The CDR3 loop reads CASSSVDSYYGYTF. CDR3 DNA sequence: TGTGCCAGCAGCTCAGTGGACAGCTACTATGGCTACACCTTC. V is TRBV5-6 and J is TRBJ1-2, with D perhaps TRBD1 (6 bases). The germline V gene encodes CDR1 SGHDT and CDR2 YYEEEE. This CDR3 is 14 amino acids long. V was trimmed by 3 bases and J by 3 bases, leaving 12 bases between them.

The J gene is TRBJ1-3, the V gene TRBV4-1; D call uncertain. The germline V gene encodes CDR1 MGHRA and CDR2 YSYEKL. The length of the CDR3 is 16 residues. Trimming shortened V by 3 bases and J by 2 bases, and 14 bases separated the two germline ends. CDR3 nucleotide sequence: TGCGCCAGCAGCCAGCTTTTTAGTCTGGCTGGAAACACCATATATTTT. This translates into CASSQLFSLAGNTIYF.

This clonotype was counted at least ten times. The gene calls are TRBV20-1 and TRBJ1-1; D gene unclear. Germline loops: CDR1 DFQATT, CDR2 SNEGSKA (reference sequence). The V end was cut by 1 base, the J end by 4 bases, with 19 bases between. The CDR3 consists of 16 residues. The CDR3 spells CSARALAGLPITEAFF. DNA of the CDR3: TGCAGTGCTAGAGCTTTGGCAGGCCTGCCGATCACTGAAGCTTTCTTT.

This clonotype was seen more than once but under ten times. The chain recombines TRBV19 with TRBJ2-1, with unresolved D. CDR1 is LNHDA, CDR2 SQIVND, per germline (reference sequence). This CDR3 is 13 amino acids long. V was pared by 3 bases and J by 3 bases, with 6 bases between. CDR3 in amino acids: CASSISFYNEQFF. The DNA for the CDR3 is TGTGCCAGTAGTATCAGTTTCTACAATGAGCAGTTCTTC.

This clonotype was picked up many times. CDR3 amino acids: CASSLSPRSGGKGNEQFF. CDR3 coding DNA: TGTGCCAGCAGTTTATCGCCCAGGTCCGGGGGGAAGGGCAATGAGCAGTTCTTC. This chain links TRBV27 with TRBJ2-1; 7 nucleotides align to TRBD2. Per germline, CDR1 MNHEY and CDR2 SMNVEV (reference sequence). The trim removed 0 bases at V and 6 bases at J, leaving 14 bases unmatched. The CDR3 extends over 18 amino acids.

This clonotype was seen at least ten times. The chain combines TRBV6-2 or TRBV6-3 with TRBJ2-1, with TRBD2 identical over 8 bases. Germline V gives CDR1 MNHEY, CDR2 SVGEGT. The CDR3 length is 14 residues. V was pared by 11 bases and J by 2 bases, with 8 bases of the junction left unmatched. The CDR3 DNA is TGTGCCCTCGGGAGGGACTCCCCCTACAATGAGCAGTTCTTC. Translation gives CALGRDSPYNEQFF.

This clonotype came up many times. V and J are TRBV7-9 and TRBJ2-1, with 11 nucleotides matching TRBD2. The trim removed 4 bases at V and 3 bases at J, leaving 5 bases unmatched. Germline loops: CDR1 SEHNR, CDR2 FQNEAQ (reference sequence). The CDR3 extends over 16 amino acids. CDR3 nucleotides: TGTGCCAGCAGCTCGAATAGCGGGGGGGACTACAATGAGCAGTTCTTC. It is translated as CASSSNSGGDYNEQFF.

The sample holds a few counts of this clonotype. This chain uses TRBV14 with TRBJ2-1; TRBD2 agrees at 12 bases. Trimming cost V 0 bases and J 0 bases; bases outside gene matches: 3. Germline V gene lookup returns CDR1 SGHDN and CDR2 FVKESK. The CDR3 consists of 18 residues. The CDR3 DNA is TGTGCCAGCAGCCAAGAGGTGACTAGCGGGGGCTCCTACAATGAGCAGTTCTTC. Translated: CASSQEVTSGGSYNEQFF.

The sample holds a few counts of this clonotype. V and J are TRBV29-1 and TRBJ1-1, with D hard to call. CDR3 length: 14 residues. V was clipped by 6 bases and J by 0 bases, with 14 bases between them. The V gene's germline CDR1 is SQVTM and CDR2 ANQGSEA. DNA for the CDR3: TGCAGCGTGAACAACCATGAGCTGAACACTGAAGCTTTCTTT. It specifies CSVNNHELNTEAFF.

A few counts support this clonotype. This sequence joins TRBV27 and TRBJ1-5; unclear D gene. V was shortened by 0 bases and J by 11 bases, with 23 bases between the two germline ends. The CDR3 length is 17 residues. Germline CDR1 is MNHEY and CDR2 is SMNVEV (reference sequence). For the CDR3, the DNA is TGTGCCAGCAGTTTATCGATAGGGAGAGGGAGGGAGGAAGCCCAGCATTTT. As protein: CASSLSIGRGREEAQHF.